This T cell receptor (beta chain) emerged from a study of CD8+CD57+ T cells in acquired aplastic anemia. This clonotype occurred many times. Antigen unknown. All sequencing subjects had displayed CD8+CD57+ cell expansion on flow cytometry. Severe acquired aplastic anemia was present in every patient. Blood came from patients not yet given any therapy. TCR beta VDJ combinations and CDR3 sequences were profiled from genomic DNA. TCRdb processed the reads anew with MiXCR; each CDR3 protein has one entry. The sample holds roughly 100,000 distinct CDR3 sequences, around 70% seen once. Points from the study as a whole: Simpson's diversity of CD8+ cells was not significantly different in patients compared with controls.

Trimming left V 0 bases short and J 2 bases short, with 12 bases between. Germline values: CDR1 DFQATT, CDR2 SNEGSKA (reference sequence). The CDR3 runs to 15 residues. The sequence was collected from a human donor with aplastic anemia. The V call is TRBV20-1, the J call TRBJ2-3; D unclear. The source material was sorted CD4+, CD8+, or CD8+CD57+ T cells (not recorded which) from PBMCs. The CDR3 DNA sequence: TGCAGTGCTAGAGATGGTGGGCAGGTCACAGATACGCAGTATTTT. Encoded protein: CSARDGGQVTDTQYF.